A single sample gave rise to the 3 T cell receptor beta chains below, sequenced in a study of cytomegalovirus exposure and HLA in healthy donors. The PCR contained 60 Vbeta and 13 Jbeta primers. Profiled with immunoSEQ multiplex PCR; TCRdb holds only in-frame clones, not every one. The sample has 85,000 to 100,000 clones; 79% are singletons. The sample taken for sequencing was PBMCs. The source is a male donor in good health and CMV-seropositive.

The table lists this clone with a few counts. This chain connects TRBV30 to TRBJ1-4; D remains ambiguous. The CDR3 totals 14 residues. Per germline, CDR1 GTSNPN and CDR2 SVGIG (reference sequence). The V end lost 2 bases, the J end lost 8 bases, and 15 bases lay between the germline ends. The CDR3 here is CAWSPGVLLEKLFF. In nucleotides, the CDR3 is TGTGCCTGGAGTCCCGGGGTATTGCTGGAAAAACTGTTTTTT.

This clone was counted a few times. The J gene is TRBJ1-4, the V gene TRBV7-2, with no clear D. Between the trimmed V and J ends, which lost 2 bases and 6 bases, there was a span of 13 bases. This CDR3 region has 15 residues. Germline V lookup: CDR1 SGHTA, CDR2 FQGNSA. The DNA for the CDR3 is TGTGCCAGCAGCTTACTTGGCGGCCGTTATGAAAAACTGTTTTTT. Translating gives CASSLLGGRYEKLFF.

The chain has TRBV19 and TRBJ1-6, with 7 bases identical to TRBD1. Trimming at V came to 3 bases and at J to 9 bases, leaving 2 bases not matched to a gene. The CDR3 loop spans 13 amino acids. Germline V gives CDR1 LNHDA, CDR2 SQIVND (reference sequence). CDR3 sequence reads: CASSIGTVSPLHF. In DNA, the CDR3 is TGTGCCAGTAGTATCGGGACAGTTTCACCCCTCCACTTT.